The 18 T cell receptor beta chains below come from one sample, sequenced in a study of blood T cells in healthy people across ages. PCR was performed a second time for about 7 to 12 cycles using a sample-barcoded 5' primer and a J-beta primer mix. TCRdb redid the calling of the 5' RACE reads with MiXCR, one entry per CDR3 protein. This table holds about 1,800,000 distinct CDR3 sequences, 28% found once. The sequencing input was blood. The receptors stem from a woman in her thirties in good health.

The gene calls are TRBV7-2 and TRBJ2-4, with D possibly matching TRBD2 (6 bases). Per the germline V gene, CDR1 is SGHTA and CDR2 is FQGNSA. This CDR3 comprises 13 residues. Between the trimmed V and J ends, which lost 11 bases and 3 bases, there was a span of 14 bases. CDR3 sequence: CAGAGQDKNIQYF. CDR3 sequence (DNA): TGTGCCGGCGCGGGGCAGGACAAAAACATTCAGTACTTC.

The V and J genes are TRBV6-1 and TRBJ2-5, with TRBD2 identical over 8 bases. CDR3 length: 14 amino acids. J lost 1 base, V lost 4 bases, and 2 bases had no gene match. Germline V gives CDR1 MNHNS, CDR2 SASEGT. The CDR3 sequence is CASSVGLVQETQYF. The DNA of the CDR3 is TGTGCCAGCAGTGTGGGACTAGTCCAAGAGACCCAGTACTTC.

On this clonotype: Compared with germline, one end of the junction differs, possibly owing to a read error. This sequence joins TRBV11-2 and TRBJ2-1; 9 nucleotides line up with TRBD2. CDR3 length equals 21 residues. Germline lookup yields CDR1 SGHAT and CDR2 FQNNGV. CDR3 sequence reads: CASGFPMLAGRDMSSYNEQFF. The CDR3 DNA follows: TGTGCCAGCGGCTTCCCCATGCTAGCGGGACGAGATATGAGCTCCTACAATGAGCAGTTCTTC.

This clonotype was counted at least ten times. This sequence joins TRBV12-3 or TRBV12-4 and TRBJ2-7; perhaps TRBD2 as D (6 bases). V lost 10 bases to trimming and J lost 2 bases, with 18 bases between them. The CDR3 consists of 14 residues. The CDR3 sequence: CATGKGRTTYEQYF. DNA of the CDR3: TGTGCCACTGGGAAAGGGAGGACCACCTACGAGCAGTACTTC.

With regard to this clonotype: Sequence at one end of the junction differs from germline and may be a read error. The chain combines TRBV27 with TRBJ2-7, with unresolved D. The CDR3 has 14 amino acids. Germline V lookup: CDR1 MNHEY, CDR2 SMNVEV (reference sequence). This CDR3 is CAGGKHPGTYEQYF. The CDR3 DNA reads TGCGCCGGCGGAAAACACCCTGGCACCTACGAGCAGTACTTC.

This clonotype was seen only a few times. V usage is TRBV20-1 and J usage is TRBJ2-1; 9 bases are a match to TRBD2. Trimming at V came to 2 bases and at J to 8 bases, leaving 10 bases not matched to a gene. Germline CDR1 and CDR2: DFQATT and SNEGSKA (reference sequence). The CDR3 runs 15 residues. CDR3 sequence (DNA): TGCAGTGCTAGACCCGCTAGCGGGATAACCGATGAGCAGTTCTTC. Translating gives CSARPASGITDEQFF.

This clonotype has more than one count but fewer than ten. The gene calls are TRBV20-1 and TRBJ2-3; 13 bases match TRBD2. The germline V gene encodes CDR1 DFQATT and CDR2 SNEGSKA (reference sequence). The CDR3 contains 14 residues. Unmatched junction bases numbered 4, after V lost 6 bases and J lost 4 bases. CDR3 in amino acids: CSAGTSGGADTQYF. CDR3 coding DNA: TGCAGTGCGGGCACTAGCGGGGGGGCAGATACGCAGTATTTT.

The V call is TRBV20-1, the J call TRBJ1-4; a weak D match, TRBD1 (6 bases). Germline CDR1 DFQATT, CDR2 SNEGSKA (reference sequence). The CDR3 runs 12 residues. Trimming left V 4 bases short and J 11 bases short, with 14 bases between. The CDR3 DNA is TGCAGTGCTAAAATCGGGGGCGCGAAACTGTTTTTT. Protein sequence: CSAKIGGAKLFF.

This clonotype was recorded many times. The rearrangement uses TRBV27 and TRBJ2-1; 9 positions match TRBD2. Germline V lookup: CDR1 MNHEY, CDR2 SMNVEV (reference sequence). Losses at the gene ends were 1 base for V and 7 bases for J; bases not matched to a gene: 5. CDR3 length equals 15 residues. CDR3: CASSLWAGGLNEQFF. CDR3 DNA sequence: TGTGCCAGCAGTTTATGGGCGGGGGGGTTAAATGAGCAGTTCTTC.

This clonotype was observed a few times. V gene TRBV11-2 combines with J gene TRBJ2-1; 8 bases are shared with TRBD1. The germline V gene has CDR1 SGHAT and CDR2 FQNNGV. After removal of 4 bases from V and 8 bases from J, the junction contained 4 bases not matched to a gene. This CDR3 is built from 13 residues. CDR3 sequence reads: CASSSTGAHEQFF. DNA for the CDR3: TGTGCCAGCAGCTCGACAGGGGCCCATGAGCAGTTCTTC.

In this sample, this clonotype turned up many times. The chain links TRBV11-2 to TRBJ1-1; D unclear. Germline V gives CDR1 SGHAT, CDR2 FQNNGV. CDR3 size: 13 residues. Deletions cut 6 bases from V and 1 base from J, with 9 bases between. CDR3 protein: CASRTLSNTEAFF. The CDR3 DNA sequence: TGTGCCAGCAGAACCTTATCGAACACTGAAGCTTTCTTT.

The CDR3 reads CASSPGTSGPEQFF. The CDR3 DNA is TGTGCCAGCTCACCCGGGACTAGCGGGCCCGAACAGTTCTTC. J is TRBJ2-1 and V is TRBV18; 12 bases are shared with TRBD2. Unmatched junction bases numbered 7, after V lost 3 bases and J lost 13 bases. This CDR3 spans 14 amino acids. Germline V lookup: CDR1 KGHSH, CDR2 LQKENI.

This clonotype was counted at least ten times. The V and J genes are TRBV6-4 and TRBJ2-3, with 13 bases lining up with TRBD2. Trimming at V came to 4 bases and at J to 1 base, leaving 2 bases not matched to a gene. The CDR3 extends over 16 amino acids. Germline CDR1 is MRHNA and CDR2 is SNTAGT. CDR3 DNA sequence: TGTGCCAGCAGTGCCGGGACTAGCGGGGGCACAGATACGCAGTATTTT. Its protein is CASSAGTSGGTDTQYF.

Turning to this clonotype: Just one base apart from a much larger clone, this may be a read error. The chain links TRBV29-1 to TRBJ2-1, with TRBD1 as a possible D gene (6 bases). CDR3 length: 14 amino acids. The V gene lost 0 bases and the J gene lost 2 bases, with 8 bases spanning the gap. Germline lookup yields CDR1 SQVTM and CDR2 ANQGSEA. Here the CDR3 DNA reads TGCAGCGTTGAAGATTGGGACACCTACAATGAGCAGTTCTTC. The encoded protein is CSVEDWDTYNEQFF.

The V gene is TRBV20-1, the J gene TRBJ2-4; a possible D gene is TRBD2 (5 bases). Germline CDR1 is DFQATT and CDR2 is SNEGSKA (reference sequence). The CDR3 consists of 13 residues. Trimming pared 4 bases from V and 0 bases from J, leaving 7 bases between. DNA for the CDR3: TGCAGTGCTAAGGACTTAGCCAAAAACATTCAGTACTTC. It encodes CSAKDLAKNIQYF.

The chain carries TRBV28 and TRBJ1-1, with 7 positions matching TRBD1. The germline gives CDR1 MDHEN, CDR2 SYDVKM. The CDR3 extends over 13 amino acids. V lost 8 bases to trimming and J lost 5 bases; unmatched junction nucleotides: 8. CDR3 amino acids: CASVEGATTEAFF. CDR3 coding DNA: TGTGCCAGCGTAGAGGGGGCGACGACTGAAGCTTTCTTT. The variable domain in full, completed from reference TRBV28 and TRBJ1-1, reads DVKVTQSSRYLVKRTGEKVFLECVQDMDHENMFWYRQDPGLGLRLIYFSYDVKMKEKGDIPEGYSVSREKKERFSLILESASTNQTSMYLCASVEGATTEAFFGQGTRLTVV.

This clonotype has more than one count but fewer than ten. The chain combines TRBV5-1 with TRBJ2-3; D possibly corresponds to TRBD2 (5 bases). V was shortened by 3 bases and J by 9 bases, with 14 bases between the two germline ends. The germline gives CDR1 SGHRS, CDR2 YFSETQ. CDR3 size: 13 residues. The CDR3 spells CASSSASGDTQYF. For the CDR3, the DNA is TGCGCCAGCAGCTCGGCCAGCGGAGACACGCAGTATTTT.

This clonotype was found a few times. CDR3 coding DNA: TGTGCCAGCAGCCTCAGGACGGCAAGGCTAGCCAAAAACATTCAGTACTTC. Translation: CASSLRTARLAKNIQYF. The genes are TRBV12-3 or TRBV12-4 and TRBJ2-4, with no clear D. The V end was cut by 6 bases, the J end by 0 bases, with 18 bases between. This CDR3 spans 17 amino acids.